Each of the 31 T cell receptor beta chains below was sequenced from the same sample in a study of cytomegalovirus exposure and HLA in healthy donors. Primers included in the PCR were 60 Vbeta and 13 Jbeta primers. This table comes from immunoSEQ multiplex PCR, and its TCRdb copy is limited to in-frame clones, with some not included. Here the sample spans approximately 200,000 clones, 79% being singletons. The sequencing sample was made of PBMCs. Receptors were obtained from a girl between 5 and 17 years old in good health and CMV-seropositive.

CDR3 sequence: CASSLGDNMSSYNSPLHF. The CDR3, as DNA: TGTGCCAGCAGCTTGGGGGACAATATGAGCTCCTATAATTCACCCCTCCACTTT. The chain carries TRBV7-6 and TRBJ1-6, with a weak D call TRBD1 (6 bases). The V end was cut by 3 bases, the J end by 0 bases, with 15 bases between. The CDR3 consists of 18 residues. Germline V gene lookup returns CDR1 SGHVS and CDR2 FNYEAQ.

The chain combines TRBV30 with TRBJ2-2; 9 bases fit TRBD2. J lost 6 bases, V lost 0 bases, and 5 bases had no gene match. There are 15 residues in the CDR3. In germline, CDR1 is GTSNPN, CDR2 SVGIG (reference sequence). CDR3 DNA: TGTGCCTGGAGTGTACCGTTAGCGGGGGCCGGGGAGCTGTTTTTT. Protein sequence: CAWSVPLAGAGELFF.

The V gene is TRBV27, the J gene TRBJ2-2; 10 bases fit TRBD1. The CDR3 is 16 amino acids. The germline V gene encodes CDR1 MNHEY and CDR2 SMNVEV (reference sequence). With V trimmed by 5 bases and J by 6 bases, 9 bases remained unmatched. As DNA, the CDR3 is TGTGCCAGCAGTGGGTGGGACAGGGGTTTCGCCGGGGAGCTGTTTTTT. Residues: CASSGWDRGFAGELFF.

The rearrangement uses TRBV10-3 and TRBJ2-3, with 10 positions matching TRBD1. After removal of 5 bases from V and 6 bases from J, the junction contained 5 bases not matched to a gene. Germline values: CDR1 ENHRY, CDR2 SYGVKD. The CDR3 has 14 amino acids. The CDR3 loop is CAISWDRGSDTQYF. The CDR3, as DNA: TGTGCCATCAGTTGGGACAGGGGAAGCGATACGCAGTATTTT.

A single count supports this clone. This chain uses TRBV7-2 with TRBJ2-7; 8 bases align to TRBD1. CDR3 length equals 14 residues. V shed 4 bases, J shed 1 base, and the junction held 3 bases outside the gene matches. Germline CDR1 is SGHTA and CDR2 is FQGNSA. CDR3 nucleotides: TGTGCCAGCAGCTCAACAGGGGGGTCCTACGAGCAGTACTTC. Translated, it gives CASSSTGGSYEQYF.

This rearrangement joins TRBV18 to TRBJ2-1; 11 bases align to TRBD2. CDR1 and CDR2 from the germline V gene are KGHSH and LQKENI. There are 15 residues in the CDR3. V trimming: 3 bases; J trimming: 5 bases; junction bases outside the gene matches: 3. In DNA form, the CDR3 reads TGTGCCAGCTCACCCACTAGCGGGGGCCACAATGAGCAGTTCTTC. Translation: CASSPTSGGHNEQFF.

This chain connects TRBV5-1 to TRBJ2-5, with a possible D match to TRBD1 (6 bases). V was pared by 0 bases and J by 5 bases, with 11 bases between. The germline CDR1 and CDR2 sequences are SGHRS and YFSETQ. The CDR3 is 14 residues long. CDR3 sequence: CASSLGTQGETQYF. Written as DNA, the CDR3 is TGCGCCAGCAGCTTGGGGACCCAGGGGGAGACCCAGTACTTC.

This chain connects TRBV2 to TRBJ2-7; 8 bases match TRBD1. CDR1 and CDR2 (germline): SNHLY, FYNNEI. V lost 10 bases and J lost 1; bases outside the gene matches: 3. This CDR3 has 12 residues. The CDR3 here is CATRTGSYEQYF. CDR3 sequence (DNA): TGTGCCACCAGGACAGGGTCCTACGAGCAGTACTTC.

This clone was counted a single time. This chain links TRBV6-5 with TRBJ2-7, with 8 bases fitting TRBD1. CDR1 and CDR2 from the germline V gene are MNHEY and SVGAGI. The CDR3 runs to 15 residues. The junction had 6 bases not matched to a gene; V was cut back by 3 bases and J by 2 bases. CDR3 DNA sequence: TGTGCCAGCAGTTATAACCGGGACAGGACCTACGAGCAGTACTTC. This encodes CASSYNRDRTYEQYF.

The V and J genes are TRBV9 and TRBJ2-5, with 9 bases identical to TRBD2. Looked up from germline, CDR1 is SGDLS and CDR2 is YYNGEE. Germline trimming cut 0 bases from V and 1 base from J; bases unmatched to any gene: 1. The length of the CDR3 is 15 residues. CDR3 sequence reads: CASSVVAGAQETQYF. The CDR3 bases are TGTGCCAGCAGCGTAGTAGCGGGGGCCCAAGAGACCCAGTACTTC. The variable domain in full, completed from reference TRBV9 and TRBJ2-5, reads DSGVTQTPKHLITATGQRVTLRCSPRSGDLSVYWYQQSLDQGLQFLIQYYNGEERAKGNILERFSAQQFPDLHSELNLSSLELGDSALYFCASSVVAGAQETQYFGPGTRLLVL.

This clone was seen a handful of times. The CDR3 sequence is CASSLGFMGADYGYTF. The CDR3 region has the DNA TGTGCCAGCAGCTTAGGCTTCATGGGGGCCGACTATGGCTACACCTTC. This sequence joins TRBV7-8 and TRBJ1-2; D might be TRBD1 (6 bases). This CDR3 contains 16 residues. V dropped 1 base and J dropped 3 bases, with 15 bases sitting between them. Germline CDR1 SGHVS, CDR2 FQNEAQ.

This rearrangement joins TRBV2 to TRBJ1-1, with TRBD1 identical over 7 bases. Per the germline V gene, CDR1 is SNHLY and CDR2 is FYNNEI. The J segment lost 1 base and the V segment lost 6 bases, leaving 2 bases of the junction unmatched. The CDR3 extends over 13 amino acids. CDR3 protein: CASRGQPNTEAFF. The CDR3 DNA is TGTGCCAGCAGGGGACAGCCGAACACTGAAGCTTTCTTT.

The CDR3 DNA reads as TGCAGCGTAGGGACAGGACGCACAGATACGCAGTATTTT. It specifies CSVGTGRTDTQYF. The rearrangement links TRBV29-1 to TRBJ2-3; TRBD1 matches at 8 bases. CDR3 size: 13 residues. V was clipped by 6 bases and J by 1 base; unmatched bases: 3. Germline assignment: CDR1 SQVTM and CDR2 ANQGSEA.

V and J are TRBV7-2 and TRBJ2-7; 9 bases map to TRBD1. Germline V lookup: CDR1 SGHTA, CDR2 FQGNSA. J was trimmed by 6 bases and V by 0 bases; bases with no gene match: 0. The length of the CDR3 is 13 residues. This CDR3 is CASSLATGGEQYF. The CDR3 bases are TGTGCCAGCAGCTTAGCGACAGGGGGCGAGCAGTACTTC. Filled out from reference TRBV7-2 and TRBJ2-7, the complete variable domain reads GAGVSQSPSNKVTEKGKDVELRCDPISGHTALYWYRQSLGQGLEFLIYFQGNSAPDKSGLPSDRFSAERTGGSVSTLTIQRTQQEDSAVYLCASSLATGGEQYFGPGTRLTVT.

The chain recombines TRBV12-5 with TRBJ1-5, with 8 positions matching TRBD1. Germline assignment: CDR1 LGHNT and CDR2 FRNRAP. With V trimmed by 0 bases and J by 5 bases, 9 bases remained unmatched. This CDR3 comprises 17 residues. CDR3 sequence (DNA): TGTGCTAGTGGTTTGGTCTCCAAGACAGGGGTACATCAGCCCCAGCATTTT. Its protein is CASGLVSKTGVHQPQHF.

The chain couples TRBV29-1 to TRBJ2-7; tentatively, D is TRBD1 (6 bases). Between the trimmed V and J ends, which lost 7 bases and 0 bases, there was a span of 22 bases. This CDR3 contains 16 residues. Germline CDR1 SQVTM, CDR2 ANQGSEA. The CDR3 loop is CSASGSGGRSSYEQYF. CDR3 in DNA: TGCAGCGCGTCAGGTAGTGGGGGCCGAAGCTCCTACGAGCAGTACTTC.

The gene calls are TRBV9 and TRBJ2-1; TRBD2 aligns across 16 bases. The germline CDR1 and CDR2 sequences are SGDLS and YYNGEE. This CDR3 region has 17 residues. With V trimmed by 2 bases and J by 8 bases, 7 bases remained unmatched. CDR3 DNA sequence: TGTGCCAGCAGCGTGGGACTAGCGGGGGGGCCTAGGTATGAGCAGTTCTTC. It specifies CASSVGLAGGPRYEQFF.

There are a few counts of this clone. The chain employs TRBV10-3 and TRBJ2-7, with D perhaps TRBD2 (6 bases). V was trimmed by 6 bases and J by 5 bases, leaving 14 bases between them. This CDR3 region has 13 residues. CDR1 is ENHRY, CDR2 SYGVKD, per germline. CDR3 residues: CAISGTAGNEQYF. The CDR3 DNA sequence: TGTGCCATCAGCGGGACGGCGGGGAACGAGCAGTACTTC.

J is TRBJ2-1 and V is TRBV7-2, with no clear D. The V gene's germline CDR1 is SGHTA and CDR2 FQGNSA. The CDR3 contains 14 residues. Trimming left V 3 bases short and J 0 bases short, with 6 bases between. The CDR3 DNA reads TGTGCCAGCAGCTTGCCCAGCTCCTACAATGAGCAGTTCTTC. It translates to CASSLPSSYNEQFF. The full variable domain, in which reference TRBV7-2 and TRBJ2-1 provide the parts outside the CDR3, is GAGVSQSPSNKVTEKGKDVELRCDPISGHTALYWYRQSLGQGLEFLIYFQGNSAPDKSGLPSDRFSAERTGGSVSTLTIQRTQQEDSAVYLCASSLPSSYNEQFFGPGTRLTVL.

The J gene is TRBJ2-7, the V gene TRBV6-5; possible D gene TRBD1, 6 bases. Looked up from germline, CDR1 is MNHEY and CDR2 is SVGAGI. This CDR3 region has 14 residues. V dropped 6 bases and J dropped 7 bases, with 19 bases sitting between them. The CDR3 DNA sequence: TGTGCCAGCAGCCTCCCGGCCCAGGGGAATGAGCAGTACTTC. Its protein product is CASSLPAQGNEQYF.

This clone was counted between two and nine times. The chain is built from TRBV4-1 and TRBJ1-1; D not resolved. V shed 0 bases and J shed 7 bases, with 12 bases lying between them. Per germline, CDR1 MGHRA and CDR2 YSYEKL. CDR3 size: 14 residues. The CDR3 coding sequence is TGCGCCAGCAGCCAAGATGGAGGTTCGGATGAAGCTTTCTTT. This gives the protein CASSQDGGSDEAFF.

The chain is built from TRBV7-2 and TRBJ1-5; a weak D match, TRBD1 (5 bases). V gave up 3 bases and J gave up 3 bases, with 12 bases separating them. The CDR3 contains 15 residues. Germline assignment: CDR1 SGHTA and CDR2 FQGNSA. This chain's CDR3 is CASSLVTGINQPQHF. The CDR3 region has the DNA TGTGCCAGCAGCTTGGTAACAGGTATCAATCAGCCCCAGCATTTT. Using reference TRBV7-2 and TRBJ1-5 for the parts outside the CDR3, the full variable domain is GAGVSQSPSNKVTEKGKDVELRCDPISGHTALYWYRQSLGQGLEFLIYFQGNSAPDKSGLPSDRFSAERTGGSVSTLTIQRTQQEDSAVYLCASSLVTGINQPQHFGDGTRLSIL.

The chain couples TRBV4-1 to TRBJ1-3; unclear D gene. CDR1 MGHRA and CDR2 YSYEKL come from the germline V gene. Trimming took off 2 bases at V and 7 bases at J, with 9 bases between the two ends. This CDR3 spans 13 amino acids. Here the CDR3 DNA reads TGCGCCAGCAGCCAACAAAGCCTGAACACCATATATTTT. This codes for CASSQQSLNTIYF.

The chain joins TRBV6-5 to TRBJ2-5; 8 bases are a match to TRBD2. With the DNA end fitting TRBJ2-7 better, the J assignment may be wrong. CDR3 length: 14 residues. The germline gives CDR1 MNHEY, CDR2 SVGAGI. The CDR3 nucleotides read TGTGCCAGCAGTTCTCGGGAGGGGCCCTACGAGCAGTACTTC. Encoded protein: CASSSREGPYEQYF.

This chain uses TRBV2 with TRBJ1-5, with 7 bases fitting TRBD1. With 6 bases clipped from V and 4 bases from J, the junction kept 6 bases outside the gene matches. The length of the CDR3 is 14 residues. CDR1 SNHLY and CDR2 FYNNEI come from the germline V gene. CDR3 in amino acids: CASRRDSLNQPQHF. CDR3 coding DNA: TGTGCCAGCAGACGGGACAGCCTGAATCAGCCCCAGCATTTT.

The V and J genes are TRBV4-1 and TRBJ2-7, with a tentative D call TRBD2 (6 bases). This CDR3 region has 17 residues. Looked up from germline, CDR1 is MGHRA and CDR2 is YSYEKL. Trimming shortened V by 0 bases and J by 4 bases, and 19 bases separated the two germline ends. The CDR3 DNA reads TGCGCCAGCAGCCAAGATGCCGTCCAGCGGGCCCTTTACGAGCAGTACTTC. Residues: CASSQDAVQRALYEQYF.

The J gene is TRBJ1-1, the V gene TRBV5-1, with 8 nucleotides matching TRBD1. Trimming took 2 bases from V and 4 from J; bases not matched to a gene: 1. This CDR3 contains 13 residues. Germline loops: CDR1 SGHRS, CDR2 YFSETQ. The CDR3 DNA reads TGCGCCAGCAGCTTAACAGGGGGCACTGAAGCTTTCTTT. It encodes CASSLTGGTEAFF.

With regard to this clone: Different DNA sequences within this sample yield the same CDR3. V and J are TRBV7-2 and TRBJ1-3; TRBD1 matches 7 bases. Germline loops: CDR1 SGHTA, CDR2 FQGNSA. The J segment lost 0 bases and the V segment lost 1 base, leaving 3 bases of the junction unmatched. The CDR3 runs 16 residues. The CDR3 nucleotides are TGTGCCAGCAGCTTAGGACAGGGTCGCTCTGGAAACACCATATATTTT. Amino acid sequence: CASSLGQGRSGNTIYF.

This clone was seen only a few times. The V call is TRBV4-3, the J call TRBJ2-5, with D possibly matching TRBD2 (5 bases). CDR1 is LGHNA and CDR2 is YSLEER in the germline V gene. Trimming pared 0 bases from V and 5 bases from J, leaving 10 bases between. The CDR3 consists of 14 residues. CDR3 DNA sequence: TGCGCCAGCAGCCAAGATTCGGAGGTCGAGACCCAGTACTTC. Translated: CASSQDSEVETQYF.

Concerning this clone itself: One end of the junction is discordant with germline, which a read error may explain. This sequence joins TRBV4-3 and TRBJ2-3, with TRBD1 identical over 7 bases. Germline CDR1 reads LGHNA; CDR2 reads YSLEER. This CDR3 is built from 16 residues. CDR3 nucleotides: TGCGCCAGCAGCCAAGATCGCGGCACTAGGACAGGTACGCAGTATTTT. Translation gives CASSQDRGTRTGTQYF.

This rearrangement joins TRBV25-1 to TRBJ2-5; no reliable D call. Germline lookup yields CDR1 MGHDK and CDR2 SYGVNS. V lost 6 bases and J lost 10, with 18 bases in between. There are 13 residues in the CDR3. CDR3 nucleotides: TGTGCCAGCAGCGCCATAGGAGAAGTTTACCAGTACTTC. It translates to CASSAIGEVYQYF.